The 27 T cell receptor beta chains given below trace back to one sample, sequenced in a study of blood T cell repertoires in COVID-19. Using immunoSEQ multiplex PCR, the repertoire was profiled, and TCRdb retains in-frame clones only, with some absent. The data show 150,000 to 200,000 clones, 75% to 90% seen once. The material sequenced was PBMCs or T cells enriched from blood (not recorded which). Every receptor here comes from a woman aged 18-30 years who had recovered from COVID-19.

V and J are TRBV6-5 and TRBJ1-3; possible D gene TRBD1, 6 bases. With 6 bases removed from V and 1 base from J, the gap between germline ends came to 13 bases. The CDR3 length is 15 residues. CDR1 and CDR2 from the germline V gene are MNHEY and SVGAGI. The CDR3 is CASSPRGGSGNTIYF. The CDR3 DNA reads as TGTGCCAGCAGCCCAAGGGGGGGGTCTGGAAACACCATATATTTT.

Concerning this clone: Other nucleotide sequences in the sample specify the same CDR3. V is TRBV7-9 and J is TRBJ1-5; 7 bases are shared with TRBD1. V shed 6 bases and J 1 base; nucleotides not matched to a gene: 3. The germline V gene encodes CDR1 SEHNR and CDR2 FQNEAQ (reference sequence). The CDR3 consists of 14 residues. The CDR3 here is CASSLGQSNQPQHF. In DNA form, the CDR3 reads TGTGCCAGCAGTCTGGGACAGAGCAATCAGCCCCAGCATTTT. Variable domain in full (rest from reference TRBV7-9 and TRBJ1-5): DTGVSQNPRHKITKRGQNVTFRCDPISEHNRLYWYRQTLGQGPEFLTYFQNEAQLEKSRLLSDRFSAERPKGSFSTLEIQRTEQGDSAMYLCASSLGQSNQPQHFGDGTRLSIL.

The chain uses TRBV5-1 and TRBJ2-7; TRBD1 matches 10 bases. Germline trimming cut 4 bases from V and 4 bases from J; bases unmatched to any gene: 5. In germline, CDR1 is SGHRS, CDR2 YFSETQ. The CDR3 runs to 14 residues. Here the CDR3 reads CASSPGTGAYEQYF. The DNA for the CDR3 is TGCGCCAGCAGCCCAGGGACAGGGGCTTACGAGCAGTACTTC.

The gene calls are TRBV7-9 and TRBJ2-3; D is ambiguous. There are 12 residues in the CDR3. Per the germline V gene, CDR1 is SEHNR and CDR2 is FQNEAQ (reference sequence). Deletions cut 4 bases from V and 6 bases from J, with 8 bases between. In DNA form, the CDR3 reads TGTGCCAGCAGCTACCCCGCGGATACGCAGTATTTT. This codes for CASSYPADTQYF.

The V gene is TRBV2, the J gene TRBJ1-5, with D unclear. The CDR3 runs 17 residues. Germline V gives CDR1 SNHLY, CDR2 FYNNEI. Deletions cut 6 bases from V and 0 bases from J, with 18 bases between. CDR3 protein: CASRGMWVGYSNQPQHF. CDR3 bases: TGTGCCAGCAGGGGTATGTGGGTCGGGTATAGCAATCAGCCCCAGCATTTT. The full variable domain, rest sourced from reference TRBV2 and TRBJ1-5, is EPEVTQTPSHQVTQMGQEVILRCVPISNHLYFYWYRQILGQKVEFLVSFYNNEISEKSEIFDDQFSVERPDGSNFTLKIRSTKLEDSAMYFCASRGMWVGYSNQPQHFGDGTRLSIL.

The CDR3 DNA reads as TGTGCCAGCAGCTTGGCCAGGGGGACAGGGCAAAACATTCAGTACTTC. This encodes CASSLARGTGQNIQYF. The J gene is TRBJ2-4, the V gene TRBV5-4, with 9 bases identical to TRBD1. Germline loops: CDR1 SGHNT, CDR2 YYREEE (reference sequence). CDR3 length equals 16 residues. The V and J ends lost 0 bases and 5 bases, in that order; junction bases with no gene match: 6.

This clone came up a few times. The genes are TRBV27 and TRBJ2-7, with 9 bases lining up with TRBD1. The V gene's germline CDR1 is MNHEY and CDR2 SMNVEV (reference sequence). V gave up 6 bases and J gave up 3 bases; unmatched junction bases: 6. The length of the CDR3 is 14 residues. The CDR3 DNA reads as TGTGCCAGCAGCCTGACAGGGGGTATCTACGAGCAGTACTTC. Protein product: CASSLTGGIYEQYF.

The V gene is TRBV6-5, the J gene TRBJ2-7; TRBD1 matches at 8 bases. Per germline, CDR1 MNHEY and CDR2 SVGAGI. The V gene end was trimmed by 5 bases and the J gene end by 4 bases; junction bases not matched to a gene: 4. This CDR3 is 13 amino acids long. The CDR3 reads CASSPRTGYEQYF. In DNA, the CDR3 is TGTGCCAGCAGTCCGAGGACAGGGTACGAGCAGTACTTC.

V gene TRBV7-9 combines with J gene TRBJ2-1, with 11 bases aligning to TRBD1. Per germline, CDR1 SEHNR and CDR2 FQNEAQ (reference sequence). The CDR3 has 17 residues. Germline trimming cut 5 bases from V and 3 bases from J; bases unmatched to any gene: 9. The CDR3: CASSQNTGQGVYNEQFF. The CDR3, as DNA: TGTGCCAGCAGCCAAAATACGGGACAGGGGGTCTACAATGAGCAGTTCTTC.

This clone has more than one count but fewer than ten. The CDR3 DNA reads TGTGCCAGCAGCCTACCGAACAGGGAAGCTTTCTTT. Translated, it gives CASSLPNREAFF. The chain uses TRBV3-1 (or the pseudogene TRBV3-2) and TRBJ1-1, with D possibly TRBD1 on 5 matching bases. Germline CDR1 reads LGHDT; CDR2 reads YNNKEL (reference sequence). V was shortened by 4 bases and J by 8 bases, with 11 bases between the two germline ends. The CDR3 covers 12 residues.

The CDR3, as DNA: TGTGCCAGCAGTGAAGAGACGGCCTCGAGCGATCCCCTCCACTTT. Protein: CASSEETASSDPLHF. The chain links TRBV6-1 to TRBJ1-6; D gene uncertain. The CDR3 is 15 residues long. Germline loops: CDR1 MNHNS, CDR2 SASEGT. Trimming stripped 1 base from V and 13 bases from J, with 17 bases between.

The chain is built from TRBV11-3 and TRBJ2-1, with 12 bases aligning to TRBD2. After removal of 0 bases from V and 7 bases from J, the junction contained 4 bases not matched to a gene. The CDR3 runs to 16 residues. Germline CDR1 SGHNT, CDR2 YENEEA. The CDR3 is CASSLDLAGGPNEQFF. The CDR3 DNA follows: TGTGCCAGCAGCTTAGATCTAGCGGGAGGGCCGAATGAGCAGTTCTTC.

The chain recombines TRBV28 with TRBJ2-7; 11 positions match TRBD2. The CDR3 is made up of 14 amino acids. V shed 6 bases, J shed 6 bases, and the junction held 7 bases outside the gene matches. Germline CDR1 is MDHEN and CDR2 is SYDVKM. CDR3 DNA: TGTGCCAGCAGCCAGACTAGCGGGACTAGCGAGCAGTACTTC. The encoded protein is CASSQTSGTSEQYF.

The chain is built from TRBV18 and TRBJ1-2; 10 bases align to TRBD1. The V and J ends lost 2 bases and 3 bases, in that order; junction bases with no gene match: 0. In germline, CDR1 is KGHSH, CDR2 LQKENI. This CDR3 is built from 14 residues. In nucleotides, the CDR3 is TGTGCCAGCTCACCAGGGACAGGGGACTATGGCTACACCTTC. It codes for CASSPGTGDYGYTF. The whole variable domain, filled in from reference TRBV18 and TRBJ1-2, reads NAGVMQNPRHLVRRRGQEARLRCSPMKGHSHVYWYRQLPEEGLKFMVYLQKENIIDESGMPKERFSAEFPKEGPSILRIQQVVRGDSAAYFCASSPGTGDYGYTFGSGTRLTVV.

The V gene is TRBV3-1 (or the pseudogene TRBV3-2), the J gene TRBJ2-3, with D perhaps matching TRBD2 (5 bases). The CDR3 has 13 amino acids. CDR1 LGHDT and CDR2 YNNKEL come from the germline V gene (reference sequence). V lost 4 bases to trimming and J lost 5 bases, with 10 bases between them. The CDR3 here is CASSPRVGDTQYF. The CDR3 DNA reads as TGTGCCAGCAGCCCGAGGGTGGGAGATACGCAGTATTTT.

The rearrangement joins TRBV2 to TRBJ2-1; 10 bases line up with TRBD2. The CDR3 has 16 residues. The V gene's germline CDR1 is SNHLY and CDR2 FYNNEI. After removal of 2 bases from V and 4 bases from J, the junction contained 5 bases not matched to a gene. The CDR3 sequence is CASSELPGLAYNEQFF. CDR3 nucleotides: TGTGCCAGCAGTGAACTCCCGGGACTAGCGTACAATGAGCAGTTCTTC.

The chain carries TRBV27 and TRBJ1-1; D is undetermined. Trimming pared 3 bases from V and 4 bases from J, leaving 12 bases between. Per germline, CDR1 MNHEY and CDR2 SMNVEV (reference sequence). This CDR3 region has 14 residues. This chain's CDR3 is CASSFRREATEAFF. The CDR3 nucleotides are TGTGCCAGCAGTTTCCGACGGGAGGCCACTGAAGCTTTCTTT.

The chain recombines TRBV28 with TRBJ1-2; 7 nucleotides match TRBD1. CDR3 length: 14 residues. Per germline, CDR1 MDHEN and CDR2 SYDVKM. The J segment lost 1 base and the V segment lost 6 bases, leaving 5 bases of the junction unmatched. The CDR3 spells CASRRQGINYGYTF. CDR3 coding DNA: TGTGCCAGCAGACGACAGGGAATTAACTATGGCTACACCTTC.

This rearrangement joins TRBV11-3 to TRBJ2-1; 8 nucleotides line up with TRBD1. V gave up 4 bases and J gave up 8 bases; unmatched junction bases: 10. There are 15 residues in the CDR3. CDR1 is SGHNT, CDR2 YENEEA, per germline. CDR3 nucleotide sequence: TGTGCCAGCAGCTCCGGACAGGGACATGCGGATGAGCAGTTCTTC. It translates to CASSSGQGHADEQFF.

V is TRBV4-2 and J is TRBJ2-1, with 8 bases matching TRBD2. Trimming removed 1 base from V and 4 bases from J; junction bases left unmatched: 6. In germline, CDR1 is LGHNA, CDR2 YNFKEQ. This CDR3 comprises 16 residues. The CDR3, as DNA: TGTGCCAGCAGCCAAGTAGCCGGGAGGGATTACAATGAGCAGTTCTTC. Encoded protein: CASSQVAGRDYNEQFF.

V usage is TRBV27 and J usage is TRBJ1-2; D perhaps matches TRBD1 (6 bases). Trimming removed 5 bases at V and 6 bases at J, with 7 bases between. Germline V lookup: CDR1 MNHEY, CDR2 SMNVEV (reference sequence). The CDR3 length is 11 residues. CDR3 DNA: TGTGCCAGCAGTAACAGGGATGGCTACACCTTC. It specifies CASSNRDGYTF.

This rearrangement joins TRBV28 to TRBJ2-4; 8 nucleotides align to TRBD1. The germline V gene has CDR1 MDHEN and CDR2 SYDVKM. The trim removed 6 bases at V and 0 bases at J, leaving 7 bases unmatched. The CDR3 extends over 16 amino acids. The CDR3 coding sequence is TGTGCCAGCAGATCAACAGGGGGATTAGCCAAAAACATTCAGTACTTC. It translates to CASRSTGGLAKNIQYF. Variable domain in full (rest from reference TRBV28 and TRBJ2-4): DVKVTQSSRYLVKRTGEKVFLECVQDMDHENMFWYRQDPGLGLRLIYFSYDVKMKEKGDIPEGYSVSREKKERFSLILESASTNQTSMYLCASRSTGGLAKNIQYFGAGTRLSVL.

The genes are TRBV28 and TRBJ2-1, with 8 bases lining up with TRBD2. The V gene end was trimmed by 6 bases and the J gene end by 6 bases; junction bases not matched to a gene: 13. CDR1 is MDHEN, CDR2 SYDVKM, per germline. The CDR3 loop spans 16 amino acids. CDR3 region: CASRFSGGALSNEQFF. CDR3 coding DNA: TGTGCCAGCAGGTTCTCGGGGGGGGCGCTTTCCAATGAGCAGTTCTTC.

The gene calls are TRBV27 and TRBJ1-5, with 8 bases identical to TRBD1. CDR1 is MNHEY, CDR2 SMNVEV, per germline (reference sequence). V was clipped by 3 bases and J by 3 bases; unmatched bases: 10. This CDR3 has 17 residues. CDR3 residues: CASSFTMTGAFNQPQHF. DNA of the CDR3: TGTGCCAGCAGTTTCACCATGACAGGGGCCTTCAATCAGCCCCAGCATTTT.

The chain has TRBV10-3 and TRBJ2-5; D is undetermined. CDR3 length equals 14 residues. Trimming took 11 bases from V and 1 from J, leaving 17 bases between them. Germline V gene sequence: CDR1 ENHRY, CDR2 SYGVKD. CDR3 nucleotides: TGTGCCTCGCGTCAACCCACCTCCCAAGAGACCCAGTACTTC. Amino acid sequence: CASRQPTSQETQYF.

This clone turned up a few times. The chain uses TRBV7-9 and TRBJ2-1; 8 bases agree with TRBD2. The V gene's germline CDR1 is SEHNR and CDR2 FQNEAQ (reference sequence). The CDR3 length is 19 residues. V dropped 2 bases and J dropped 0; count of bases not matched to a gene: 12. The CDR3 is CASSLSLASGRSSYNEQFF. Here the CDR3 DNA reads TGTGCCAGCAGCTTATCCCTTGCTAGCGGGCGTAGCTCCTACAATGAGCAGTTCTTC.

V is TRBV5-1 and J is TRBJ2-3, with 12 bases lining up with TRBD2. This CDR3 is 15 amino acids long. J lost 5 bases, V lost 0 bases, and 1 base had no gene match. The germline V gene encodes CDR1 SGHRS and CDR2 YFSETQ. CDR3 sequence: CASSLGGLAGDTQYF. The CDR3 DNA sequence: TGCGCCAGCAGCTTGGGGGGACTAGCGGGAGATACGCAGTATTTT.